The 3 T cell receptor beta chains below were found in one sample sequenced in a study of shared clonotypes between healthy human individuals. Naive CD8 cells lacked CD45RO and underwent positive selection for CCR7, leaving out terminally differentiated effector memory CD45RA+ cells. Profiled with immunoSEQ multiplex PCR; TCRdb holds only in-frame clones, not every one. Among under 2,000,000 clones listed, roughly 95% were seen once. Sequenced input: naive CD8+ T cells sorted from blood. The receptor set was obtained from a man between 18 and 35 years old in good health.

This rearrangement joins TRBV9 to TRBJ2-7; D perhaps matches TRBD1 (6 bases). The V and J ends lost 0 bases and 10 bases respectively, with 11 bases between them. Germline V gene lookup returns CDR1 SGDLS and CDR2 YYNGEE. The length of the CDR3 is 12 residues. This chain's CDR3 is CASSVGQGIQYF. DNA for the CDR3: TGTGCCAGCAGCGTAGGGCAGGGGATCCAGTACTTC. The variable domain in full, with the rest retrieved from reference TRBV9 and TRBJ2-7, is DSGVTQTPKHLITATGQRVTLRCSPRSGDLSVYWYQQSLDQGLQFLIQYYNGEERAKGNILERFSAQQFPDLHSELNLSSLELGDSALYFCASSVGQGIQYFGPGTRLTVT.

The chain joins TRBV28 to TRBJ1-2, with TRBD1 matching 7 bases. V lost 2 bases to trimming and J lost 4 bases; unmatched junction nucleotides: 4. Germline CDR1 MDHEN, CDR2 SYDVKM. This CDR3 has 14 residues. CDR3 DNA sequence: TGTGCCAGCAGTTTAGAGACAGGGAGCTATGGCTACACCTTC. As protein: CASSLETGSYGYTF.

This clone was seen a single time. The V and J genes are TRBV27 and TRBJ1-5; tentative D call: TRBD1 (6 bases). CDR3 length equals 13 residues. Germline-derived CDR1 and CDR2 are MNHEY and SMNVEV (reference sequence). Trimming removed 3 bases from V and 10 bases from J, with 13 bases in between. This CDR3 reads CASSLSGDRPQHF. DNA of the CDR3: TGTGCCAGCAGTTTGTCAGGGGATCGCCCCCAGCATTTT.